Given below is one TCR beta chain in context. These data come from a study of human T cells and chemical hapten exposure. The time point was: patch test 2, 6 weeks after DPC sensitization. Treatment of the sample: therapeutic diphenylcyclopropenone sensitization with weekly scalp DPC. Sequencing started from total RNA isolated from unfractionated whole blood. The CDR3 covers 14 residues. Germline-derived CDR1 and CDR2 are MDHEN and SYDVKM. V was cut by 3 bases and J by 5 bases, with 13 bases left in between. TCRdb processed the RACE reads anew with MiXCR; each CDR3 protein has one entry. This table has roughly 42,000 distinct CDR3 sequences, roughly a tenth appearing once.

This clonotype was obtained from a woman between 25 and 40 years old with alopecia areata. Some clones in this sample may be carry-over from other donors' samples. Specimen: whole blood, collected in connection with sensitization to the hapten diphenylcyclopropenone (DPC). The chain recombines TRBV28 with TRBJ2-5, with D hard to call. Written as DNA, the CDR3 is TGTGCCAGCAGTTTTACCTCCACTCGGGAGACCCAGTACTTC. Amino acid sequence: CASSFTSTRETQYF.